This TCR beta chain was recorded in a study of T cells in Graves' hyperthyroidism and ophthalmopathy. The CDR3 is 14 residues long. Trimming pared 1 base from V and 0 bases from J, leaving 6 bases between. From germline, CDR1 is MGHRA and CDR2 YSYEKL. RNA transcripts provided the source from which TCR beta CDR3 regions were amplified. During a first-round RT-PCR of the TCR CDR3, the HTBI primer set was used. MiXCR was run by TCRdb on the multiplex PCR reads, yielding one entry per CDR3 protein. Here the sample spans about 640,000 distinct CDR3 sequences, less than 25% being singletons. The rearrangement joins TRBV4-1 to TRBJ2-5, with D hard to call. The sequence derives from a man younger than 40 with Graves' ophthalmopathy. The sample was blood. The CDR3 loop is CASSQVWHQETQYF. CDR3 sequence (DNA): TGCGCCAGCAGCCAAGTATGGCACCAAGAGACCCAGTACTTC.